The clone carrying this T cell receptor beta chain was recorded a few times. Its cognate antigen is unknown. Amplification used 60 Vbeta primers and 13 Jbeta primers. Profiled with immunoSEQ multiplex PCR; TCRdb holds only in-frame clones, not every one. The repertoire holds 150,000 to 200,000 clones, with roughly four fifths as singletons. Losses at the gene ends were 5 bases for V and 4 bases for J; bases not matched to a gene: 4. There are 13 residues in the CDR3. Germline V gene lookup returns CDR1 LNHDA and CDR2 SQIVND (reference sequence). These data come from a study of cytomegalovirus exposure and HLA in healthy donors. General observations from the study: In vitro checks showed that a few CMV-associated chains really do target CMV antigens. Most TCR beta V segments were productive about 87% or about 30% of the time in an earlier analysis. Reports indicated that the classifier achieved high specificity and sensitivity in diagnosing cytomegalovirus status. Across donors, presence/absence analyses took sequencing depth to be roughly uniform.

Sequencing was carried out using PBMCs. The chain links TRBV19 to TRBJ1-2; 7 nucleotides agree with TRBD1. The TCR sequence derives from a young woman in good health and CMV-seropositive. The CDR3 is CASSQGQSYGYTF. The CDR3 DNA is TGTGCCAGTAGTCAGGGACAGAGCTATGGCTACACCTTC.